Listed below are T cell receptor beta chains from one sample, sequenced in a study of T cells in localized non-small cell lung cancer. Method: immunoSEQ multiplex PCR; TCRdb's copy keeps in-frame clones and lacks some. Among roughly 4,700 clones, over 25% were seen once, and the ten largest hold about 5.3%. The starting material was lung tumor tissue, obtained before any cancer treatment. These receptors all come from a man between 35 and 75 years old with stage II lung adenocarcinoma. Each CDR3 is given with its conserved first and last residue. The D gene is left open where the match is weak. Some rows have no size entry. The others give once, few or many, or a class for an expanded clone.

NA,TRBV6-8,medium-sized,TRBJ2-3,CASSYLTASTDTQYF,TGTGCCAGCAGTTACCTGACAGCAAGCACAGATACGCAGTATTTT
TRBD1,TRBV18,NA,TRBJ1-1,CASSTDDRGRTEAFF,TGTGCCAGCTCAACCGATGACAGGGGGCGAACTGAAGCTTTCTTT
TRBD2,TRBV27,few,TRBJ2-3,CASSFSRENTDTQYF,TGTGCCAGCAGTTTTTCGCGGGAGAACACAGATACGCAGTATTTT
NA,TRBV11-3,medium-sized,TRBJ1-2,CASTEAGKRDGYTF,TGTGCCAGCACCGAAGCGGGCAAAAGGGATGGCTACACCTTC
TRBD1,TRBV7-1,few,TRBJ1-2,CASSPGQSYGYTF,TGTGCCAGCAGCCCGGGACAGTCGTATGGCTACACCTTC
TRBD1,TRBV28,NA,TRBJ1-5,CASTPGGTQPQHF,TGTGCCAGCACCCCAGGGGGCACCCAGCCCCAGCATTTT
NA,TRBV4-1,few,TRBJ1-2,CASSQMGLYGYTF,TGCGCCAGCAGCCAAATGGGTCTCTATGGCTACACCTTC
NA,TRBV6-8,few,TRBJ2-2,CASSRTYTNTGELFF,TGTGCCAGCAGTCGGACATACACGAACACCGGGGAGCTGTTTTTT
TRBD2,TRBV29-1,NA,TRBJ2-1,CSVVSGKTRNEQFF,TGCAGCGTTGTTAGCGGGAAGACGAGAAATGAGCAGTTCTTC
TRBD2,TRBV11-3,NA,TRBJ2-1,CASSPGGGTDNEQFF,TGTGCCAGCTCCCCGGGAGGCGGGACCGACAATGAGCAGTTCTTC
NA,TRBV10-2,NA,TRBJ2-3,CASSPNADTQYF,TGCGCCAGCAGTCCTAATGCAGATACGCAGTATTTT
NA,TRBV4-1,few,TRBJ2-2,CASSQDSQNTGELFF,TGCGCCAGCAGCCAAGATTCACAGAACACCGGGGAGCTGTTTTTT
NA,TRBV6-7,NA,TRBJ2-1,CASVVGDEQFF,TGTGCCAGCGTCGTAGGGGATGAGCAGTTCTTC
TRBD1,TRBV6-8,few,TRBJ1-2,CASSDGQGANYGYTF,TGTGCCAGCTCAGACGGACAGGGGGCGAACTATGGCTACACCTTC
TRBD1,TRBV14,NA,TRBJ2-2,CASSFIQGVTGELFF,TGTGCCAGCAGCTTCATACAGGGGGTTACCGGGGAGCTGTTTTTT